The next 32 T cell receptor beta chains were all read from a single sample in a study of T cell responses to AZD1222 COVID-19 vaccine. Clones were read by immunoSEQ multiplex PCR, and TCRdb kept only the in-frame ones, dropping some. Altogether approximately 120,000 clones are present, 90% being singletons, with the ten largest covering about 4%. The material was peripheral blood, obtained on day 0 of MenACWY control vaccination. The receptors originated from an adult in good health.

J is TRBJ1-2 and V is TRBV5-6; 7 bases are a match to TRBD1. From germline, CDR1 is SGHDT and CDR2 YYEEEE. V gave up 2 bases and J gave up 4 bases; unmatched junction bases: 2. This CDR3 contains 13 residues. The CDR3 DNA is TGTGCCAGCAGCTTACAGGGGCCCTATGGCTACACCTTC. It translates to CASSLQGPYGYTF.

The rearrangement uses TRBV5-4 and TRBJ2-3, with 11 bases lining up with TRBD1. V shed 6 bases and J 4 bases; nucleotides not matched to a gene: 10. Germline V gene sequence: CDR1 SGHNT, CDR2 YYREEE (reference sequence). The CDR3 is 16 amino acids. The CDR3 DNA reads TGTGCCAGCAACCGGGGCGGACAGGGGGCTTCAGATACGCAGTATTTT. Translated: CASNRGGQGASDTQYF. Full variable domain (missing parts from reference TRBV5-4 and TRBJ2-3): ETGVTQSPTHLIKTRGQQVTLRCSSQSGHNTVSWYQQALGQGPQFIFQYYREEENGRGNFPPRFSGLQFPNYSSELNVNALELDDSALYLCASNRGGQGASDTQYFGPGTRLTVL.

The count of this clone is one. The chain uses TRBV19 and TRBJ1-6; D is unclear. The germline CDR1 and CDR2 sequences are LNHDA and SQIVND (reference sequence). CDR3 length: 12 residues. V dropped 3 bases and J dropped 9 bases, with 6 bases sitting between them. The CDR3 DNA reads as TGTGCCAGTAGTATCCTAGGTTCACCCCTCCACTTT. Amino acids: CASSILGSPLHF.

This chain joins TRBV6-5 and TRBJ1-1; D remains unclear. Trimming cost V 7 bases and J 0 bases, with 12 bases left between them. CDR3 size: 14 residues. The V gene's germline CDR1 is MNHEY and CDR2 SVGAGI. The DNA for the CDR3 is TGTGCCAGCACTACCAAACGGATGAACACTGAAGCTTTCTTT. Residues: CASTTKRMNTEAFF.

The V gene is TRBV15, the J gene TRBJ1-4; 8 bases fit TRBD1. The CDR3 loop spans 17 amino acids. Unmatched junction bases numbered 10, after V lost 0 bases and J lost 7 bases. In germline, CDR1 is LNHNV, CDR2 YYDKDF (reference sequence). CDR3: CATSRDGGGTGFEKLFF. For the CDR3, the DNA is TGTGCCACCAGCAGAGACGGAGGGGGGACAGGTTTTGAAAAACTGTTTTTT.

The chain is built from TRBV5-6 and TRBJ2-1, with a possible D match to TRBD2 (5 bases). CDR1 and CDR2 from the germline V gene are SGHDT and YYEEEE. The CDR3 covers 18 residues. Trimming stripped 3 bases from V and 0 bases from J, with 19 bases between. The CDR3 region is CASSSLLVGARSYNEQFF. The DNA of the CDR3 is TGTGCCAGCAGCTCCCTCTTAGTGGGAGCCCGCTCCTACAATGAGCAGTTCTTC. The full variable domain, its missing parts supplied by reference TRBV5-6 and TRBJ2-1, is DAGVTQSPTHLIKTRGQQVTLRCSPKSGHDTVSWYQQALGQGPQFIFQYYEEEERQRGNFPDRFSGHQFPNYSSELNVNALLLGDSALYLCASSSLLVGARSYNEQFFGPGTRLTVL.

The J gene is TRBJ2-2, the V gene TRBV11-2; D is perhaps TRBD1 or TRBD2 (6 bases each). In germline, CDR1 is SGHAT, CDR2 FQNNGV. V was pared by 0 bases and J by 7 bases, with 12 bases between. The CDR3 runs 15 residues. The DNA for the CDR3 is TGTGCCAGCAGCTTAGATGGGGGGACAAACGGGGAGCTGTTTTTT. Its protein product is CASSLDGGTNGELFF.

This chain uses TRBV29-1 with TRBJ2-2; 8 nucleotides align to TRBD2. V lost 4 bases and J lost 1; bases outside the gene matches: 2. The CDR3 runs 14 residues. Germline CDR1 SQVTM, CDR2 ANQGSEA. CDR3 residues: CSVVAGRNTGELFF. CDR3 in DNA: TGCAGCGTTGTAGCGGGGAGGAACACCGGGGAGCTGTTTTTT.

The gene calls are TRBV19 and TRBJ2-4; 7 bases agree with TRBD2. Germline V lookup: CDR1 LNHDA, CDR2 SQIVND (reference sequence). The V and J ends lost 1 base and 5 bases, in that order; junction bases with no gene match: 2. CDR3 length equals 14 residues. This CDR3 is CASSIAGGQNIQYF. The CDR3 region has the DNA TGTGCCAGTAGTATAGCGGGAGGCCAAAACATTCAGTACTTC.

The chain joins TRBV24-1 to TRBJ2-1; TRBD1 might be the D (8 bases). Between the trimmed V and J ends, which lost 4 bases and 0 bases, there was a span of 12 bases. CDR3 length equals 16 residues. CDR1 KGHDR and CDR2 SFDVKD come from the germline V gene. The CDR3, as DNA: TGTGCCACCAGTGACCACAGGGGGGGCTCCTACAATGAGCAGTTCTTC. Translated, it gives CATSDHRGGSYNEQFF.

This clone was detected once. The chain couples TRBV28 to TRBJ1-5; 7 positions agree with TRBD1. There are 15 residues in the CDR3. The V gene end was trimmed by 8 bases and the J gene end by 4 bases; junction bases not matched to a gene: 11. The germline gives CDR1 MDHEN, CDR2 SYDVKM. CDR3 coding DNA: TGTGCCAGCCGAAAACCGGGACAGTTTAATCAGCCCCAGCATTTT. It yields the protein CASRKPGQFNQPQHF.

V usage is TRBV24-1 and J usage is TRBJ2-7; D unresolved. CDR1 and CDR2 from the germline V gene are KGHDR and SFDVKD. CDR3 size: 13 residues. V lost 9 bases to trimming and J lost 0 bases, with 11 bases between them. The CDR3 protein is CATGRADSYEQYF. CDR3 DNA: TGTGCCACCGGAAGAGCTGACTCCTACGAGCAGTACTTC.

The chain recombines TRBV28 with TRBJ2-3; D uncertain. Germline V gene data show CDR1 as MDHEN and CDR2 as SYDVKM. CDR3 length: 19 residues. Deletions cut 3 bases from V and 1 base from J, with 23 bases between. CDR3 region: CASSFSYPTQLVGTDTQYF. DNA for the CDR3: TGTGCCAGCAGTTTCTCATATCCCACCCAGTTAGTTGGCACAGATACGCAGTATTTT. Combining the CDR3 with reference TRBV28 and TRBJ2-3 gives the whole variable domain DVKVTQSSRYLVKRTGEKVFLECVQDMDHENMFWYRQDPGLGLRLIYFSYDVKMKEKGDIPEGYSVSREKKERFSLILESASTNQTSMYLCASSFSYPTQLVGTDTQYFGPGTRLTVL.

CDR3 nucleotides: TGTGCCAGCAGCCCAAGTTGGACTGAAGCTTTCTTT. It encodes CASSPSWTEAFF. This chain links TRBV7-9 with TRBJ1-1; D not certain. Trimming cost V 5 bases and J 5 bases, with 9 bases left between them. The germline gives CDR1 SEHNR, CDR2 FQNEAQ (reference sequence). CDR3 length: 12 amino acids.

V gene TRBV3-1 (or the pseudogene TRBV3-2) combines with J gene TRBJ2-3; tentative D call: TRBD1 (5 bases). The germline V gene has CDR1 LGHDT and CDR2 YNNKEL (reference sequence). The CDR3 sequence is 17 residues long. Trimming shortened V by 0 bases and J by 2 bases, and 15 bases separated the two germline ends. CDR3 protein: CASSQDLSPGHTDTQYF. The CDR3 region has the DNA TGTGCCAGCAGCCAAGATTTGAGTCCAGGGCACACAGATACGCAGTATTTT.

The chain is built from TRBV19 and TRBJ1-5; 8 nucleotides align to TRBD1. Trimming removed 6 bases from V and 3 bases from J; junction bases left unmatched: 13. Germline V gives CDR1 LNHDA, CDR2 SQIVND (reference sequence). There are 17 residues in the CDR3. The CDR3 sequence: CASSEGLRTGTNQPQHF. The CDR3 DNA follows: TGTGCCAGTAGCGAGGGGCTTAGGACAGGGACCAATCAGCCCCAGCATTTT. Variable domain in full (rest from reference TRBV19 and TRBJ1-5): DGGITQSPKYLFRKEGQNVTLSCEQNLNHDAMYWYRQDPGQGLRLIYYSQIVNDFQKGDIAEGYSVSREKKESFPLTVTSAQKNPTAFYLCASSEGLRTGTNQPQHFGDGTRLSIL.

V is TRBV14 and J is TRBJ2-2; 7 bases fit TRBD1. This CDR3 region has 18 residues. The trim removed 1 base at V and 2 bases at J, leaving 10 bases unmatched. Per the germline V gene, CDR1 is SGHDN and CDR2 is FVKESK. This CDR3 reads CASSQVEGGYENTGELFF. Written as DNA, the CDR3 is TGTGCCAGCAGCCAAGTCGAAGGGGGCTATGAAAACACCGGGGAGCTGTTTTTT.

The chain links TRBV4-1 to TRBJ2-5; possible D gene TRBD1, 5 bases. Germline V CDR1 and CDR2: MGHRA, YSYEKL. This CDR3 is built from 17 residues. V gave up 0 bases and J gave up 1 base, with 15 bases separating them. This chain's CDR3 is CASSQDLMTEFQETQYF. In nucleotides, the CDR3 is TGCGCCAGCAGCCAAGATCTTATGACAGAGTTCCAAGAGACCCAGTACTTC.

This sequence joins TRBV6-1 and TRBJ1-5, with D hard to call. With 2 bases removed from V and 6 bases from J, the gap between germline ends came to 8 bases. CDR1 is MNHNS, CDR2 SASEGT, per germline. This CDR3 spans 13 amino acids. DNA of the CDR3: TGTGCCAGCAGTGAACTGCCAGGTCAGCCCCAGCATTTT. This gives the protein CASSELPGQPQHF.

The chain joins TRBV28 to TRBJ2-3, with D perhaps matching TRBD1 (5 bases). This CDR3 is 11 amino acids long. V was clipped by 4 bases and J by 8 bases, with 7 bases between them. Germline CDR1 is MDHEN and CDR2 is SYDVKM. The CDR3 here is CASSWTSTQYF. The CDR3 DNA reads as TGTGCCAGCAGTTGGACATCTACGCAGTATTTT.

The V call is TRBV28, the J call TRBJ1-4, with TRBD1 identical over 7 bases. Germline assignment: CDR1 MDHEN and CDR2 SYDVKM. The length of the CDR3 is 14 residues. The trim removed 6 bases at V and 4 bases at J, leaving 5 bases unmatched. CDR3 region: CASRQTGRNEKLFF. CDR3 sequence (DNA): TGTGCCAGCAGGCAGACAGGGCGTAATGAAAAACTGTTTTTT.

The rearrangement uses TRBV9 and TRBJ1-2, with a tentative D call TRBD1 (5 bases). CDR1 is SGDLS, CDR2 YYNGEE, per germline. Trimming left V 3 bases short and J 4 bases short, with 22 bases between. The CDR3 extends over 17 amino acids. The CDR3 region is CASSEGPLLLDSYGYTF. CDR3 nucleotides: TGTGCCAGCAGCGAGGGGCCGTTACTGTTGGATAGCTATGGCTACACCTTC.

The rearrangement joins TRBV28 to TRBJ2-7; D may match TRBD1 or TRBD2 (5 bases each). With 4 bases removed from V and 4 bases from J, the gap between germline ends came to 17 bases. From germline, CDR1 is MDHEN and CDR2 SYDVKM. The CDR3 consists of 15 residues. The CDR3 protein is CASSSLPGPVYEQYV. CDR3 nucleotide sequence: TGTGCCAGCAGTTCGCTTCCGGGACCGGTATACGAGCAGTACGTC.

V and J are TRBV5-6 and TRBJ2-1; no clear D. There are 16 residues in the CDR3. The germline gives CDR1 SGHDT, CDR2 YYEEEE. The V gene lost 0 bases and the J gene lost 0 bases, with 10 bases spanning the gap. The CDR3 DNA sequence: TGTGCCAGCAGCTTGGTCGGCCCTAACTCCTACAATGAGCAGTTCTTC. Its translation is CASSLVGPNSYNEQFF.

The V call is TRBV28, the J call TRBJ1-2; no reliable D call. Looked up from germline, CDR1 is MDHEN and CDR2 is SYDVKM. Trimming removed 3 bases at V and 3 bases at J, with 8 bases between. CDR3 length: 13 amino acids. The DNA of the CDR3 is TGTGCCAGCAGTTTCGAAGAGGACTATGGCTACACCTTC. Its translation: CASSFEEDYGYTF.

This clone was detected once. CDR3 bases: TGTGCCAGCAGCTTAGGTTCTTCGGGACAGCCTTCACCCCTCCACTTT. Translation gives CASSLGSSGQPSPLHF. The chain combines TRBV7-9 with TRBJ1-6; 7 nucleotides line up with TRBD1. CDR3 size: 16 residues. V shed 1 base, J shed 9 bases, and the junction held 9 bases outside the gene matches. The germline V gene encodes CDR1 SEHNR and CDR2 FQNEAQ (reference sequence). The full variable domain, with the rest looked up from reference TRBV7-9 and TRBJ1-6, is DTGVSQNPRHKITKRGQNVTFRCDPISEHNRLYWYRQTLGQGPEFLTYFQNEAQLEKSRLLSDRFSAERPKGSFSTLEIQRTEQGDSAMYLCASSLGSSGQPSPLHFGNGTRLTVT.

The V and J genes are TRBV12-5 and TRBJ2-2; D is perhaps TRBD2 (6 bases). The germline V gene encodes CDR1 LGHNT and CDR2 FRNRAP. Trimming left V 0 bases short and J 0 bases short, with 14 bases between. The CDR3 consists of 18 residues. The CDR3 spells CASGLVRVGDSNTGELFF. CDR3 DNA: TGTGCTAGTGGTTTGGTACGGGTTGGGGACTCGAACACCGGGGAGCTGTTTTTT.

The chain has TRBV7-2 and TRBJ2-5; 9 bases align to TRBD1. V was clipped by 4 bases and J by 4 bases; unmatched bases: 4. This CDR3 is 14 amino acids long. The V gene's germline CDR1 is SGHTA and CDR2 FQGNSA. In DNA form, the CDR3 reads TGTGCCAGCAGCTGGACAGGGGTAGGAGAGACCCAGTACTTC. This translates into CASSWTGVGETQYF.

The chain has TRBV19 and TRBJ1-2; perhaps TRBD1 as D (6 bases). Trimming cost V 4 bases and J 2 bases, with 20 bases left between them. This CDR3 has 17 amino acids. CDR1 and CDR2 (germline): LNHDA, SQIVND (reference sequence). CDR3 nucleotides: TGTGCCAGTAGTACCCGATCGATTGGGGGCGGAAACTATGGCTACACCTTC. As protein: CASSTRSIGGGNYGYTF.

The chain combines TRBV5-1 with TRBJ2-7, with 9 positions matching TRBD2. J was trimmed by 2 bases and V by 0 bases; bases with no gene match: 3. Germline V lookup: CDR1 SGHRS, CDR2 YFSETQ. CDR3 size: 15 residues. The CDR3 loop reads CASSLVGTSPYEQYF. Here the CDR3 DNA reads TGCGCCAGCAGCTTGGTTGGGACTAGCCCCTACGAGCAGTACTTC. Full variable domain (rest looked up from reference TRBV5-1 and TRBJ2-7): KAGVTQTPRYLIKTRGQQVTLSCSPISGHRSVSWYQQTPGQGLQFLFEYFSETQRNKGNFPGRFSGRQFSNSRSEMNVSTLELGDSALYLCASSLVGTSPYEQYFGPGTRLTVT.

A word on this clone: Other DNA sequences in this specimen translate into the identical CDR3. V and J are TRBV28 and TRBJ2-2, with D tentatively TRBD1 or TRBD2 (5 bases each). This CDR3 region has 16 residues. V lost 1 base to trimming and J lost 0 bases, with 9 bases between them. The germline V gene encodes CDR1 MDHEN and CDR2 SYDVKM. DNA for the CDR3: TGTGCCAGCAGTTTATTGGGACCCGCGAACACCGGGGAGCTGTTTTTT. This translates into CASSLLGPANTGELFF. Using reference TRBV28 and TRBJ2-2 for the parts outside the CDR3, the full variable domain is DVKVTQSSRYLVKRTGEKVFLECVQDMDHENMFWYRQDPGLGLRLIYFSYDVKMKEKGDIPEGYSVSREKKERFSLILESASTNQTSMYLCASSLLGPANTGELFFGEGSRLTVL.

This chain links TRBV6-5 with TRBJ1-3, with 7 positions matching TRBD1. This CDR3 is 14 amino acids long. CDR1 is MNHEY and CDR2 is SVGAGI in the germline V gene. V lost 6 bases and J lost 0; bases outside the gene matches: 2. CDR3 residues: CASRKGASGNTIYF. The CDR3 coding sequence is TGTGCCAGCAGAAAGGGGGCCTCTGGAAACACCATATATTTT.